One sample yielded the 22 T cell receptor beta chains listed below, sequenced in a study of cytomegalovirus exposure and HLA in healthy donors. Researchers ran the PCR with 60 Vbeta and 13 Jbeta primers. The data were produced by immunoSEQ multiplex PCR, yet TCRdb's version contains in-frame clones alone and is incomplete. The sample consists of 170,000 or so clones, around 83% of them appearing once. Sequencing used PBMCs. Receptor source: a man aged 50 to 59 in good health and CMV-seronegative.

The chain couples TRBV6-6 to TRBJ2-1; 13 nucleotides align to TRBD2. Germline values: CDR1 MNHNY, CDR2 SVGAGI (reference sequence). The CDR3 is 15 amino acids. V shed 5 bases and J 6 bases; nucleotides not matched to a gene: 4. The CDR3 coding sequence is TGTGCCAGCAGTCAACTAGCGGGGGGGGCCAATGAGCAGTTCTTC. It specifies CASSQLAGGANEQFF.

The gene calls are TRBV2 and TRBJ1-1; D might be TRBD1 (6 bases). Per germline, CDR1 SNHLY and CDR2 FYNNEI. The CDR3 has 14 residues. V was clipped by 3 bases and J by 7 bases, with 15 bases between them. DNA of the CDR3: TGTGCCAGCAGTGAGCGATGGGACAAAAGTGAAGCTTTCTTT. Residues: CASSERWDKSEAFF.

The chain has TRBV5-4 and TRBJ2-3; 9 positions match TRBD1. This CDR3 spans 16 amino acids. Losses at the gene ends were 6 bases for V and 2 bases for J; bases not matched to a gene: 10. Germline V gives CDR1 SGHNT, CDR2 YYREEE (reference sequence). The CDR3 loop is CASKKQGALTTDTQYF. As DNA, the CDR3 is TGTGCCAGCAAAAAACAGGGGGCCCTGACCACAGATACGCAGTATTTT.

The chain recombines TRBV4-1 with TRBJ2-5; TRBD2 might be the D (5 bases). The CDR3 consists of 16 residues. Per the germline V gene, CDR1 is MGHRA and CDR2 is YSYEKL. Trimming shortened V by 0 bases and J by 0 bases, and 11 bases separated the two germline ends. The CDR3 sequence: CASSQDQGGYQETQYF. CDR3 in DNA: TGCGCCAGCAGCCAAGATCAAGGCGGGTACCAAGAGACCCAGTACTTC.

The V call is TRBV7-8, the J call TRBJ2-2; possible D gene TRBD1, 6 bases. The V end lost 4 bases, the J end lost 2 bases, and 8 bases lay between the germline ends. CDR1 and CDR2 from the germline V gene are SGHVS and FQNEAQ. There are 14 residues in the CDR3. The CDR3 spells CASSSGTNTGELFF. The CDR3 nucleotides are TGTGCCAGCAGCTCCGGGACAAACACCGGGGAGCTGTTTTTT.

V usage is TRBV7-8 and J usage is TRBJ2-5; 7 nucleotides line up with TRBD2. V gave up 5 bases and J gave up 3 bases; unmatched junction bases: 12. Germline V gives CDR1 SGHVS, CDR2 FQNEAQ. This CDR3 contains 16 residues. CDR3 bases: TGTGCCAGCAGCCCCCTGCCGAGCGCGGGGGAAGAGACCCAGTACTTC. Its translation is CASSPLPSAGEETQYF.

This clone occurred a few times. This rearrangement joins TRBV14 to TRBJ1-2; D call uncertain. CDR3 size: 13 residues. The germline gives CDR1 SGHDN, CDR2 FVKESK. Trimming shortened V by 0 bases and J by 7 bases, and 9 bases separated the two germline ends. This CDR3 reads CASSQDPSGGYTF. The CDR3 DNA reads TGTGCCAGCAGCCAAGATCCGTCAGGTGGCTACACCTTC. Drawing the rest from reference TRBV14 and TRBJ1-2, the complete variable domain is EAGVTQFPSHSVIEKGQTVTLRCDPISGHDNLYWYRRVMGKEIKFLLHFVKESKQDESGMPNNRFLAERTGGTYSTLKVQPAELEDSGVYFCASSQDPSGGYTFGSGTRLTVV.

V is TRBV4-3 and J is TRBJ2-1; TRBD1 aligns across 11 bases. Trimming at V came to 1 base and at J to 6 bases, leaving 17 bases not matched to a gene. Germline V CDR1 and CDR2: LGHNA, YSLEER. The CDR3 is made up of 20 amino acids. This CDR3 is CASSQARTGGYFGLSNEQFF. The CDR3 bases are TGCGCCAGCAGCCAAGCCAGGACAGGGGGCTACTTCGGTTTGAGCAATGAGCAGTTCTTC.

V is TRBV6-5 and J is TRBJ2-7; tentative D call: TRBD1 (6 bases). This CDR3 has 12 amino acids. The germline gives CDR1 MNHEY, CDR2 SVGAGI. Deletions cut 5 bases from V and 6 bases from J, with 11 bases between. The CDR3 DNA is TGTGCCAGCAGTACAGGGATTCGCGAGCAGTACTTC. It yields the protein CASSTGIREQYF.

The chain is built from TRBV9 and TRBJ1-2; D remains ambiguous. Between the trimmed V and J ends, which lost 0 bases and 3 bases, there was a span of 9 bases. Germline values: CDR1 SGDLS, CDR2 YYNGEE. The CDR3 loop spans 14 amino acids. In DNA form, the CDR3 reads TGTGCCAGCAGCGTAGCGGCCCAGGACTATGGCTACACCTTC. Translated, it gives CASSVAAQDYGYTF.

The gene calls are TRBV6-1 and TRBJ1-1, with unresolved D. Trimming took 4 bases from V and 2 from J, leaving 5 bases between them. Germline V lookup: CDR1 MNHNS, CDR2 SASEGT. This CDR3 has 12 amino acids. The CDR3 bases are TGTGCCAGCAGTGCCCTTAACACTGAAGCTTTCTTT. This encodes CASSALNTEAFF.

This clone is a singleton in its sample. This chain uses TRBV18 with TRBJ2-7, with 7 bases fitting TRBD1. Germline loops: CDR1 KGHSH, CDR2 LQKENI. Trimming removed 4 bases from V and 1 base from J; junction bases left unmatched: 4. CDR3 size: 14 residues. The CDR3 DNA sequence: TGTGCCAGCTCACGCGGACAGGATTCCTACGAGCAGTACTTC. It yields the protein CASSRGQDSYEQYF.

V usage is TRBV7-2 and J usage is TRBJ2-5, with D unclear. With 1 base removed from V and 5 bases from J, the gap between germline ends came to 8 bases. CDR3 size: 13 residues. The germline V gene has CDR1 SGHTA and CDR2 FQGNSA. DNA of the CDR3: TGTGCCAGCAGCTTAGACCCCCGGGAGACCCAGTACTTC. Amino acids: CASSLDPRETQYF.

The CDR3 sequence is CASSQTSSAGGETQYF. The CDR3 DNA is TGTGCCAGCAGCCAGACCTCTAGCGCGGGCGGGGAGACCCAGTACTTC. The chain combines TRBV7-2 with TRBJ2-5; weak D call: TRBD2 (6 bases). This CDR3 is built from 16 residues. V gave up 5 bases and J gave up 5 bases, with 21 bases separating them. CDR1 SGHTA and CDR2 FQGNSA come from the germline V gene.

The chain employs TRBV28 and TRBJ2-1, with 10 bases lining up with TRBD2. The CDR3 length is 15 residues. J gave up 4 bases and V 5 bases, and 5 bases lay outside the gene matches. Germline lookup yields CDR1 MDHEN and CDR2 SYDVKM. CDR3 region: CASSKPGLAYNEQFF. CDR3 bases: TGTGCCAGCAGTAAGCCGGGACTAGCGTACAATGAGCAGTTCTTC.

The chain carries TRBV28 and TRBJ1-4; no definite D call. The ends were cut back, 5 bases at V and 3 bases at J, with 7 bases in the middle. The CDR3 runs 13 residues. The germline gives CDR1 MDHEN, CDR2 SYDVKM. The CDR3: CASSKSPNEKLFF. The DNA for the CDR3 is TGTGCCAGCAGTAAAAGCCCTAATGAAAAACTGTTTTTT.

As concerns this clone: The sample has other DNA sequences that encode this CDR3 too. V gene TRBV2 combines with J gene TRBJ2-1, with 12 bases identical to TRBD2. This CDR3 contains 15 residues. CDR1 is SNHLY, CDR2 FYNNEI, per germline. The V and J ends lost 6 bases and 3 bases, in that order; junction bases with no gene match: 3. The CDR3: CASRATSGGYNEQFF. The CDR3 DNA follows: TGTGCCAGCAGGGCGACTAGCGGGGGCTACAATGAGCAGTTCTTC.

The genes are TRBV13 and TRBJ1-2; no clear D gene. Germline loops: CDR1 PRHDT, CDR2 FYEKMQ (reference sequence). This CDR3 has 12 amino acids. The germline V and J ends were trimmed by 6 bases and 1 base, with 6 bases remaining between them. CDR3 region: CASRGFNYGYTF. As DNA, the CDR3 is TGTGCCAGCAGGGGCTTTAACTATGGCTACACCTTC.

This chain joins TRBV7-3 and TRBJ2-1; 9 nucleotides match TRBD1. The CDR3 spans 16 residues. Trimming took 2 bases from V and 7 from J; bases not matched to a gene: 9. Germline lookup yields CDR1 SGHTA and CDR2 FQGTGA. CDR3 loop: CASSLGSPGTGNEQFF. As DNA, the CDR3 is TGTGCCAGCAGCTTAGGCAGTCCCGGGACAGGGAATGAGCAGTTCTTC.

V gene TRBV4-3 combines with J gene TRBJ2-1, with D unclear. The CDR3 spans 16 residues. The V gene's germline CDR1 is LGHNA and CDR2 YSLEER. Between the trimmed V and J ends, which lost 1 base and 6 bases, there was a span of 16 bases. CDR3 region: CASSQVGAAVVNEQFF. The CDR3 DNA sequence: TGCGCCAGCAGCCAAGTCGGCGCGGCGGTGGTCAATGAGCAGTTCTTC.

This clone appeared a few times. This chain links TRBV19 with TRBJ1-5, with D maybe TRBD1 (5 bases). Trimming removed 7 bases from V and 2 bases from J, with 12 bases in between. The CDR3 sequence is 14 residues long. Looked up from germline, CDR1 is LNHDA and CDR2 is SQIVND (reference sequence). This chain's CDR3 is CASNRLGGNQPQHF. DNA for the CDR3: TGTGCCAGTAACCGTCTAGGGGGCAATCAGCCCCAGCATTTT.

This chain uses TRBV6-5 with TRBJ1-2; D call uncertain. The ends were cut back, 10 bases at V and 4 bases at J, with 13 bases in the middle. Per germline, CDR1 MNHEY and CDR2 SVGAGI. The CDR3 consists of 12 residues. CDR3 bases: TGTGCCACCCTTTCCGGGAGCTATGGCTACACCTTC. Residues: CATLSGSYGYTF.